This entry describes one TCR beta chain. No antigen is known for it. Using immunoSEQ multiplex PCR, the repertoire was profiled, and TCRdb retains in-frame clones only, with some absent. Of around 20,000 clones listed, 84% are singletons. This entry is derived from a study of OX40 agonist ivuxolimab in advanced cancers. Findings and caveats of the study: It was not determined which antigens were specifically recognized by the peripheral T cells that had undergone clonal expansion. Some nonresponders additionally presented with little normalized T-cell clonal expansion. At 0.1 to 3.0 mg/kg and by week 6, CD4+ and CD8+ T cells in the blood had expanded clonally.

CDR1 MNHNS and CDR2 SASEGT come from the germline V gene. V shed 8 bases and J shed 1 base, with 12 bases lying between them. This CDR3 has 14 residues. This receptor was identified in an adult with an advanced solid tumor such as melanoma, head and neck, liver or kidney cancer. Material: CD4+ or CD8+ T cells sorted from blood, obtained in a trial of the OX40 agonist ivuxolimab. The rearrangement joins TRBV6-1 to TRBJ1-3; D is unclear. The CDR3 here is CASWSFGSGNTIYF. In nucleotides, the CDR3 is TGTGCCAGCTGGTCGTTCGGATCTGGAAACACCATATATTTT.